The 15 T cell receptor beta chains given below trace back to one sample, sequenced in a study of T cells in Graves' hyperthyroidism and ophthalmopathy. Researchers amplified the TCR beta CDR3 regions from RNA transcripts. A set of HTBI primers served as the primers for a first-round RT-PCR of the TCR CDR3. Via MiXCR, TCRdb re-called the multiplex PCR reads, giving one row per CDR3 protein. This sample has 450,000 to 650,000 distinct CDR3 sequences, with 20% found just once. The sample was blood. These receptors originate from a man between 18 and 29 years old with Graves' hyperthyroidism.

The CDR3: CASRSVGGRNTEAFF. CDR3 nucleotides: TGTGCCAGCAGATCCGTCGGGGGGAGGAACACTGAAGCTTTCTTT. This sequence joins TRBV6-1 and TRBJ1-1; D perhaps matches TRBD1 (5 bases). This CDR3 spans 15 amino acids. In germline, CDR1 is MNHNS, CDR2 SASEGT. Trimming removed 6 bases at V and 1 base at J, with 15 bases between.

This clonotype has more than one count but fewer than ten. The V gene is TRBV14, the J gene TRBJ2-5; D is uncertain. CDR1 is SGHDN and CDR2 is FVKESK in the germline V gene. The length of the CDR3 is 13 residues. The V gene lost 5 bases and the J gene lost 4 bases, with 11 bases spanning the gap. In DNA form, the CDR3 reads TGTGCCAGCAGCTCCACGCCTCTAGAGACCCAGTACTTC. It codes for CASSSTPLETQYF.

This clonotype occurred a few times. The chain links TRBV9 to TRBJ1-5; possible D gene TRBD1, 6 bases. The CDR3 is made up of 16 amino acids. CDR1 SGDLS and CDR2 YYNGEE come from the germline V gene. V lost 4 bases and J lost 2, with 16 bases in between. The CDR3 loop reads CASSPEGEVGNQPQHF. For the CDR3, the DNA is TGTGCCAGCAGCCCAGAGGGGGAGGTCGGCAATCAGCCCCAGCATTTT.

This chain connects TRBV14 to TRBJ1-1; 7 bases match TRBD1. Germline loops: CDR1 SGHDN, CDR2 FVKESK. There are 17 residues in the CDR3. V was clipped by 0 bases and J by 3 bases; unmatched bases: 10. CDR3 sequence: CASSQDQGVVRDTEAFF. The CDR3 nucleotides read TGTGCCAGCAGCCAAGATCAGGGGGTTGTACGGGACACTGAAGCTTTCTTT.

This clonotype came up many times. This CDR3 is CASSEPHREQYF. The CDR3 DNA sequence: TGTGCCAGCAGCGAACCTCATCGCGAGCAGTACTTC. V usage is TRBV7-9 and J usage is TRBJ2-7; D gene unclear. The CDR3 is 12 amino acids. V lost 5 bases and J lost 6, with 11 bases in between. Germline CDR1 and CDR2: SEHNR and FQNEAQ (reference sequence).

The CDR3 sequence is CASRAEGSGYEQYF. In nucleotides, the CDR3 is TGTGCCAGCAGGGCGGAGGGGTCGGGCTACGAGCAGTACTTC. The chain links TRBV12-3 or TRBV12-4 to TRBJ2-7; D possibly corresponds to TRBD2 (6 bases). This CDR3 contains 14 residues. V dropped 6 bases and J dropped 3 bases, with 15 bases sitting between them.

This clonotype was counted ten times or more. The V and J genes are TRBV12-3 or TRBV12-4 and TRBJ2-7, with TRBD1 identical over 8 bases. V shed 4 bases and J 6 bases; nucleotides not matched to a gene: 8. The CDR3 extends over 14 amino acids. The DNA of the CDR3 is TGTGCCAGCAGTTCGGGACAGGCTCCACTCGAGCAGTACTTC. Its translation: CASSSGQAPLEQYF.

This clonotype was observed a few times. In DNA form, the CDR3 reads TGTGCCAGCAGCTTAGCGCCTAGCGGGGGAGTCCCTCAGTACTTC. It encodes CASSLAPSGGVPQYF. The chain carries TRBV11-2 and TRBJ2-4, with TRBD2 matching 10 bases. CDR1 SGHAT and CDR2 FQNNGV come from the germline V gene. This CDR3 region has 15 residues. The ends lost 1 base at V and 12 bases at J; junction bases unmatched: 9.

The chain recombines TRBV12-3 or TRBV12-4 with TRBJ2-2; D assignment may be TRBD1 or TRBD2 (5 bases each). V was trimmed by 5 bases and J by 5 bases, leaving 12 bases between them. The CDR3 is 14 residues long. The chain's CDR3 is CASSLLGETGELFF. The CDR3 DNA reads TGTGCCAGCAGTCTGCTGGGGGAAACCGGGGAGCTGTTTTTT.

This clonotype showed up many times. This rearrangement joins TRBV6-1 to TRBJ2-7, with no clear D. V was shortened by 4 bases and J by 3 bases, with 13 bases between the two germline ends. The CDR3 covers 14 residues. Per germline, CDR1 MNHNS and CDR2 SASEGT. DNA for the CDR3: TGTGCCAGCAGTGTAGAAGGCTTCAACTACGAGCAGTACTTC. Protein product: CASSVEGFNYEQYF.

This clonotype was observed a few times. The chain uses TRBV11-3 and TRBJ2-5; 9 bases fit TRBD1. The trim removed 4 bases at V and 1 base at J, leaving 7 bases unmatched. CDR3 length: 16 amino acids. Per the germline V gene, CDR1 is SGHNT and CDR2 is YENEEA. The CDR3 reads CASSSRTGAIQETQYF. CDR3 DNA sequence: TGTGCCAGCAGCTCGAGGACAGGGGCGATCCAAGAGACCCAGTACTTC.

This sequence joins TRBV3-1 and TRBJ1-1, with 8 bases fitting TRBD1. Germline loops: CDR1 LGHDT, CDR2 YNNKEL (reference sequence). Trimming cost V 1 base and J 1 base; bases outside gene matches: 5. The CDR3 totals 16 residues. The CDR3 nucleotides read TGTGCCAGCAGCCAAGCCGGGACAGGTGGGAACACTGAAGCTTTCTTT. Translated: CASSQAGTGGNTEAFF.

This clonotype was counted ten times or more. Sequence at one end of the junction differs from germline and may be a read error. The chain joins TRBV2 to TRBJ1-1, with D possibly being TRBD1 (5 bases). This CDR3 is 15 amino acids long. Germline-derived CDR1 and CDR2 are SNHLY and FYNNEI. CDR3: CASREARGRNTEAFF. CDR3 DNA: TGTGCCAGCAGAGAAGCTCGGGGCCGAAACACTGAAGCTTTCTTT.

V usage is TRBV28 and J usage is TRBJ1-2; D is unclear. The V end was cut by 5 bases, the J end by 8 bases, with 15 bases between. The CDR3 is made up of 13 amino acids. From germline, CDR1 is MDHEN and CDR2 SYDVKM. The CDR3 bases are TGTGCCAGCAGTCCGTCAGGTGAGGACGGCTACACCTTC. Its translation is CASSPSGEDGYTF.

This clonotype was detected a few times. The junction differs from germline at one of its ends, possibly a read error. CDR3 coding DNA: TGTGCCAGCAGATTAGGACAGCAAGGCTATGGCTACACCTTC. It translates to CASRLGQQGYGYTF. The V call is TRBV11-2, the J call TRBJ1-2, with a tentative D call TRBD1 (6 bases). The germline V gene encodes CDR1 SGHAT and CDR2 FQNNGV. The CDR3 has 14 residues.